This T cell receptor (beta chain) was identified during a study of blood T cells in healthy people across ages. Together with a sample-barcoded 5' primer, a J-beta primer mix was included in a second PCR lasting roughly 7 to 11 cycles. MiXCR, run by TCRdb on the 5' RACE reads, gives a single entry per CDR3 protein. The sample contains about 620,000 distinct CDR3 sequences, roughly half of which appear only once. V was shortened by 5 bases and J by 1 base, with 13 bases between the two germline ends. The CDR3 contains 15 residues. Sequencing was performed on blood. The receptor's source is a woman aged 80 or older in good health. The rearrangement uses TRBV12-3 or TRBV12-4 and TRBJ2-3; no clear D gene. The CDR3 protein is CASSPLSLRTDTQYF. The CDR3 DNA reads TGTGCCAGCAGTCCACTGAGCCTCCGCACAGATACGCAGTATTTT.